The clone carrying this TCR beta chain was seen a handful of times. As yet, its antigen is unknown. This sample was taken from a study of T cell responses to AZD1222 COVID-19 vaccine. Findings and caveats of the study: Baseline testing showed seropositivity in only six or seven AZD1222 recipients. Females outnumbered males among donors, who were mostly white British; clonal diversity was possibly underestimated.

The CDR3 loop spans 14 amino acids. V lost 6 bases to trimming and J lost 3 bases, with 17 bases between them. The germline V gene has CDR1 DFQATT and CDR2 SNEGSKA (reference sequence). Assay used: immunoSEQ multiplex PCR; TCRdb lists only in-frame clones, some missing. The data contain 90,000 to 150,000 clones, 70% to 90% of them singletons. Here the sequenced sample was peripheral blood, taken on day 0 of AZD1222 vaccination. The TCR was taken from an adult in good health. The genes are TRBV20-1 and TRBJ2-5; a weak D match, TRBD2 (5 bases). The CDR3 here is CSASEGFAEETQYF. CDR3 coding DNA: TGCAGTGCCAGTGAGGGTTTTGCGGAAGAGACCCAGTACTTC.